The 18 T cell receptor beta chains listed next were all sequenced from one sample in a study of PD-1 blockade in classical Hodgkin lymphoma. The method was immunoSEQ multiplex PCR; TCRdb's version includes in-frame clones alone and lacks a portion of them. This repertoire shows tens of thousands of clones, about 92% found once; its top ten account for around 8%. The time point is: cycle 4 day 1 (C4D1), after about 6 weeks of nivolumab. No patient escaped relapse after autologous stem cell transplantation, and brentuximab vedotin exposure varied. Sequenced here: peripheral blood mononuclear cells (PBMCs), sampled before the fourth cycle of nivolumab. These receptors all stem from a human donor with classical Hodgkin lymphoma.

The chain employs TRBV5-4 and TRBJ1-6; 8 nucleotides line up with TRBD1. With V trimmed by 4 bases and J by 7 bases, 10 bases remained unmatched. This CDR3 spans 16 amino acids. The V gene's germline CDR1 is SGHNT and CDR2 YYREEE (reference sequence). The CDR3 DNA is TGTGCCAGCAGCCATGCTCGGACAGGGACAAATTCACCCCTCCACTTT. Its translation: CASSHARTGTNSPLHF. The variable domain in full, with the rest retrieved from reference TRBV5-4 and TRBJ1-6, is ETGVTQSPTHLIKTRGQQVTLRCSSQSGHNTVSWYQQALGQGPQFIFQYYREEENGRGNFPPRFSGLQFPNYSSELNVNALELDDSALYLCASSHARTGTNSPLHFGNGTRLTVT.

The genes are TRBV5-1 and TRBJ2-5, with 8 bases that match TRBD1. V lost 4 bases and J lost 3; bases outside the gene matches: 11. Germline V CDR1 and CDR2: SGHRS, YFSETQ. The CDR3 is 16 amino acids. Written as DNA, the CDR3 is TGCGCCAGCAGCCGACCCGACAGGGGCTTTGAAGAGACCCAGTACTTC. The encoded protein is CASSRPDRGFEETQYF. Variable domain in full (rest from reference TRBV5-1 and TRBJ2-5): KAGVTQTPRYLIKTRGQQVTLSCSPISGHRSVSWYQQTPGQGLQFLFEYFSETQRNKGNFPGRFSGRQFSNSRSEMNVSTLELGDSALYLCASSRPDRGFEETQYFGPGTRLLVL.

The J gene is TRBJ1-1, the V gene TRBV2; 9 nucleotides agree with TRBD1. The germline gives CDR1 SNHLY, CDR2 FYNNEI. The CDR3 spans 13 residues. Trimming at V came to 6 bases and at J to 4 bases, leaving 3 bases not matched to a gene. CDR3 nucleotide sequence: TGTGCCAGCAGAACAGGGGGCCGCACTGAAGCTTTCTTT. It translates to CASRTGGRTEAFF.

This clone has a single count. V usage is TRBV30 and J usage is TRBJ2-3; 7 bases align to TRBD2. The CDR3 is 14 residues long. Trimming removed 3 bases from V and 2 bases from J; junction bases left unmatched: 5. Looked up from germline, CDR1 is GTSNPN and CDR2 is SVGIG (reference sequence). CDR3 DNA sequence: TGTGCCTGGAGACGGGGGGTAAACACAGATACGCAGTATTTT. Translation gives CAWRRGVNTDTQYF. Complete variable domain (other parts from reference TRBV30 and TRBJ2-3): SQTIHQWPATLVQPVGSPLSLECTVEGTSNPNLYWYRQAAGRGLQLLFYSVGIGQISSEVPQNLSASRPQDRQFILSSKKLLLSDSGFYLCAWRRGVNTDTQYFGPGTRLTVL.

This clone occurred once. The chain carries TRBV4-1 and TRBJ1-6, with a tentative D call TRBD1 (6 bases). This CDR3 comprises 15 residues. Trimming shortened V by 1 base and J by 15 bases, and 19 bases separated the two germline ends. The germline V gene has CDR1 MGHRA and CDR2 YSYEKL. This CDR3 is CASSQGQAQPRGLHF. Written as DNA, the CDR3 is TGCGCCAGCAGCCAAGGACAGGCCCAACCCCGGGGCCTCCACTTT.

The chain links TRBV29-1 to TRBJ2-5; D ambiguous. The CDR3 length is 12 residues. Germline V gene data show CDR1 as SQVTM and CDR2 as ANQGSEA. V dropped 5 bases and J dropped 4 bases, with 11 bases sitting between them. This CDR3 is CSVLRQPETQYF. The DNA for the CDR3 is TGCAGCGTTTTGCGCCAACCAGAGACCCAGTACTTC.

The CDR3 nucleotides are TGTGCCAGCAGTGAAGCGGGGGTTCCCTCTGGAAACACCATATATTTT. This translates into CASSEAGVPSGNTIYF. The chain employs TRBV2 and TRBJ1-3, with D maybe TRBD1 (5 bases). Per germline, CDR1 SNHLY and CDR2 FYNNEI. The V and J ends lost 0 bases and 0 bases respectively, with 9 bases between them. The CDR3 runs 16 residues.

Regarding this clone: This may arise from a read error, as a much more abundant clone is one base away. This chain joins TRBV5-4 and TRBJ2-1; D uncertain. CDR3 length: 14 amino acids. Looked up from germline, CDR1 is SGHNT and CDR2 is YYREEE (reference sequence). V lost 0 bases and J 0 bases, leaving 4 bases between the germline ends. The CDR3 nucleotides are TGTGCCAGCAGCTTGGGGAGCTCCTACAATGAGCAGTTCTTC. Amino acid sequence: CASSLGSSYNEQFF. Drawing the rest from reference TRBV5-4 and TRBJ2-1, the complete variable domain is ETGVTQSPTHLIKTRGQQVTLRCSSQSGHNTVSWYQQALGQGPQFIFQYYREEENGRGNFPPRFSGLQFPNYSSELNVNALELDDSALYLCASSLGSSYNEQFFGPGTRLTVL.

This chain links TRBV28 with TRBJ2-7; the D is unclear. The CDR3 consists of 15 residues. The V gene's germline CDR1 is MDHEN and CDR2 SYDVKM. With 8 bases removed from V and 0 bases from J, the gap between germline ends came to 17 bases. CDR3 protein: CASSVLAYSSYEQYF. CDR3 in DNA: TGTGCCAGCTCAGTTTTAGCCTACTCCTCCTACGAGCAGTACTTC.

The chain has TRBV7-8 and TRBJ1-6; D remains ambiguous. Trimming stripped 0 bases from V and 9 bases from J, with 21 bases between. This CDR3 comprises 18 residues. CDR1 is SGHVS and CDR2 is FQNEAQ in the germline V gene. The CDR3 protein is CASSLAGVAVYPLSPLHF. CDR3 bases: TGTGCCAGCAGCTTAGCCGGGGTCGCGGTTTATCCTCTTTCACCCCTCCACTTT.

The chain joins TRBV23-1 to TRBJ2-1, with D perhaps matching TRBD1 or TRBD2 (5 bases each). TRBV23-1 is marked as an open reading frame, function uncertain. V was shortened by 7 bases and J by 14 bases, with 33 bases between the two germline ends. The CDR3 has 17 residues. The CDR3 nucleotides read TGCGCCAGCACCATACACACCTCTACACGTGCCCGGGACGGAAAGTTCTTC. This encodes CASTIHTSTRARDGKFF.

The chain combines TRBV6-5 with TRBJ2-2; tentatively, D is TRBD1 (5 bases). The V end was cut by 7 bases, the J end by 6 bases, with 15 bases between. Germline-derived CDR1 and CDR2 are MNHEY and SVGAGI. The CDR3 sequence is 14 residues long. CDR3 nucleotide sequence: TGTGCCAGCACCGATATCATAGGGGCCGGGGAGCTGTTTTTT. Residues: CASTDIIGAGELFF.

The CDR3 loop reads CASSVEGWSPLHF. The DNA of the CDR3 is TGTGCCAGTAGTGTCGAAGGGTGGTCACCCCTCCACTTT. The chain uses TRBV19 and TRBJ1-6, with D unresolved. The CDR3 runs 13 residues. Germline V gene data show CDR1 as LNHDA and CDR2 as SQIVND (reference sequence). V lost 5 bases and J 10 bases, leaving 12 bases between the germline ends.

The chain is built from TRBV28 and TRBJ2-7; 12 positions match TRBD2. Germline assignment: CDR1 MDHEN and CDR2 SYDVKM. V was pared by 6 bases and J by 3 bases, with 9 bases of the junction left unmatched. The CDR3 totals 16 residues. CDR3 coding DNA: TGTGCCAGCAGATCTGCTAGCGGGAGGGTAGGCTACGAGCAGTACTTC. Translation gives CASRSASGRVGYEQYF.

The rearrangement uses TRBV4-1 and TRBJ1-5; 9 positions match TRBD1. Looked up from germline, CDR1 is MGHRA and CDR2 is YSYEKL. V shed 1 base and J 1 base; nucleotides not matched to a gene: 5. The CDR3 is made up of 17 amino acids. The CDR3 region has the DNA TGCGCCAGCAGCCAAGGGGACAGGGTGGGAAGCAATCAGCCCCAGCATTTT. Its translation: CASSQGDRVGSNQPQHF.

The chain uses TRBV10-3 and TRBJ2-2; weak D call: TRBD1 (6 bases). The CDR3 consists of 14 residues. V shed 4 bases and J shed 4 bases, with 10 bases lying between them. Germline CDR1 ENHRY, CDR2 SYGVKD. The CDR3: CAISVSQGTGELFF. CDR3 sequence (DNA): TGTGCCATCAGTGTATCACAGGGCACCGGGGAGCTGTTTTTT.

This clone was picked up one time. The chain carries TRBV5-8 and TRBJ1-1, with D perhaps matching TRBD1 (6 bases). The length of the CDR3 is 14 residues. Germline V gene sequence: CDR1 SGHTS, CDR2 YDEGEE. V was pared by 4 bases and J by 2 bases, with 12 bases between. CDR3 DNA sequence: TGTGCCAGCAGCGGATACAGGGAAAACACTGAAGCTTTCTTT. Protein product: CASSGYRENTEAFF.

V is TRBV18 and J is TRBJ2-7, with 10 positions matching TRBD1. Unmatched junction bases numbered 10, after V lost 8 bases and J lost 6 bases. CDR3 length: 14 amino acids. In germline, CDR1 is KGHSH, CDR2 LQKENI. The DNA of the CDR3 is TGTGCCAGCGCTCAGGGACAGGGGTTGGGCGAGCAGTACTTC. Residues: CASAQGQGLGEQYF.